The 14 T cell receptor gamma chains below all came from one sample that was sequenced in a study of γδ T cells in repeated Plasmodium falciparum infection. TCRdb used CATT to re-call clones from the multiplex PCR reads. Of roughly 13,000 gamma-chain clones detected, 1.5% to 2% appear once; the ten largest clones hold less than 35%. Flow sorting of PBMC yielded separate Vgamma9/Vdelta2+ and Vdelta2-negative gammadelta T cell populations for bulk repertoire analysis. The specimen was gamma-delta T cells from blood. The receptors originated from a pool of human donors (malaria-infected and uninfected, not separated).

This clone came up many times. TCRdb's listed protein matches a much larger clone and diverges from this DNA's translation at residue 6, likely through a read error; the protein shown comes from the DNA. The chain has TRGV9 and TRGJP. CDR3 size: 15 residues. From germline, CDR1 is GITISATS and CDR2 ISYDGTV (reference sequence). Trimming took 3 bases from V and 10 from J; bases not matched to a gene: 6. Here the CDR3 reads CALWEMLLGKKIKVF. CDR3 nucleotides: TGTGCCTTGTGGGAGATGCTATTGGGCAAAAAAATCAAGGTATTT.

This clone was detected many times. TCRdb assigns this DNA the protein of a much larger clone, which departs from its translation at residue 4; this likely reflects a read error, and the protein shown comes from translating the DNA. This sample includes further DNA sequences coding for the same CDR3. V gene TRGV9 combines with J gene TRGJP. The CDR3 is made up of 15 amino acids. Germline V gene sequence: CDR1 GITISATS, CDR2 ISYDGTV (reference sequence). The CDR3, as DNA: TGTGCCTTGCGGGAGGTGCTATTGGGCAAAAAAATCAAGGTATTT. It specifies CALREVLLGKKIKVF.

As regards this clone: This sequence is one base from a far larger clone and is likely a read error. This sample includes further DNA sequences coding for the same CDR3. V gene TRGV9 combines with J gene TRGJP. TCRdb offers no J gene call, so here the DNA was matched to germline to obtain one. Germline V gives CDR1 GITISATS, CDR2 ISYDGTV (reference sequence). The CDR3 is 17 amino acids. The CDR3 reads CALWEVRQELGKKIKVF. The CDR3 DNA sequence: TGTGCCTTGTGGGAGGTGAGGCAGGAGTTGGGCAAAAAAATCAAGGTATTT.

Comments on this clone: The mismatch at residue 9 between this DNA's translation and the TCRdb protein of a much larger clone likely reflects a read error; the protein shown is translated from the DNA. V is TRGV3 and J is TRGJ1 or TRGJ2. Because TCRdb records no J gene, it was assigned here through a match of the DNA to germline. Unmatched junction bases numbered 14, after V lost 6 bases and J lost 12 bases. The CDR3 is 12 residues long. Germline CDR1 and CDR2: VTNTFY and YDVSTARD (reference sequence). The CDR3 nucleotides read TGTGCCACCTGGAGATGCCAAGATATGAAACTCTTT. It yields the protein CATWRCQDMKLF.

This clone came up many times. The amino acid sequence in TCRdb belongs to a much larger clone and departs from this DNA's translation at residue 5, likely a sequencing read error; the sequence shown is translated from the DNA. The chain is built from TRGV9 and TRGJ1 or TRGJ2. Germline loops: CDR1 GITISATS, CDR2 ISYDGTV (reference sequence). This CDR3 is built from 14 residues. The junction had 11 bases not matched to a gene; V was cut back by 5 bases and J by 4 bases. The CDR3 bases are TGTGCCTTGTGGGGCCCAATTTTCTATTATAAGAAACTCTTT. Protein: CALWGPIFYYKKLF.

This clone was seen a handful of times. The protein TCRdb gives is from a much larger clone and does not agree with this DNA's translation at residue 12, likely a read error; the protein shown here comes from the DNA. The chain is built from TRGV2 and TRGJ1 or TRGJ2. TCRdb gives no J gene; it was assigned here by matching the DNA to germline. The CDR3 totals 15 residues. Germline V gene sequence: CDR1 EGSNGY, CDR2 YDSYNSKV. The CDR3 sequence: CATWDGPGPDYRKLF. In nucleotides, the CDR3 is TGTGCCACCTGGGACGGGCCAGGTCCGGATTATAGGAAACTCTTT.

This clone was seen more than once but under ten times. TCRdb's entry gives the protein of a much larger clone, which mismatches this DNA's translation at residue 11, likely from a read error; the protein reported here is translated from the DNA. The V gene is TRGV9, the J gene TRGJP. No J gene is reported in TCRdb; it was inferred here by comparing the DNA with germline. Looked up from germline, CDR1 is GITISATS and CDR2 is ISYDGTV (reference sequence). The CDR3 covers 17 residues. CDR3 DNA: TGTGCCTTGTGGGAGGTGAAGGCCAAGTTGGTCAAAAAAATCAAGGTATTT. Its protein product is CALWEVKAKLVKKIKVF.

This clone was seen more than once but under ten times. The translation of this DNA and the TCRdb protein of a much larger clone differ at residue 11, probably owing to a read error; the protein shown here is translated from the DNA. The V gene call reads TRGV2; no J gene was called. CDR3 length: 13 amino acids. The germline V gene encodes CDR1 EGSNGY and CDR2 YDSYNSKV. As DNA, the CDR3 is TGTGCCACCTGGGACGCTCGGGGTTATAAGGAACTCTTT. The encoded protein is CATWDARGYKELF.

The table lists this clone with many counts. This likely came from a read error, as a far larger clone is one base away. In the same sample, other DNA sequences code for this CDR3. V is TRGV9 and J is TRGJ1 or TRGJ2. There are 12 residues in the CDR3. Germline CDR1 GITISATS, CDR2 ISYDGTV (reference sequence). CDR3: CALWEVPYKKLF. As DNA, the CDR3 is TGTGCCCTGTGGGAGGTCCCTTATAAGAAACTCTTT.

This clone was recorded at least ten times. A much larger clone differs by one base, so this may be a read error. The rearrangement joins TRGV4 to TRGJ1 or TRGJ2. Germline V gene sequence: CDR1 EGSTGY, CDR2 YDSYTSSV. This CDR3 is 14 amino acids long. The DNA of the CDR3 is TGTGCCGCCTGGGATGTCGCCTTTGGGTATAAGAAACTCTTT. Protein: CAAWDVAFGYKKLF.

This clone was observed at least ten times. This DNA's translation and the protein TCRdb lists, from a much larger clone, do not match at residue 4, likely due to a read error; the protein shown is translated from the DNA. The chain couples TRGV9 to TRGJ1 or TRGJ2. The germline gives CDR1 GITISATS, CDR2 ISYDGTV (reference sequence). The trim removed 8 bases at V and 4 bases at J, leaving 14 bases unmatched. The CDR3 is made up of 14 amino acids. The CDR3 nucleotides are TGTGCCTTGTTGGACCCAATTTTCTATTATAAGAAACTCTTT. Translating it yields CALLDPIFYYKKLF.

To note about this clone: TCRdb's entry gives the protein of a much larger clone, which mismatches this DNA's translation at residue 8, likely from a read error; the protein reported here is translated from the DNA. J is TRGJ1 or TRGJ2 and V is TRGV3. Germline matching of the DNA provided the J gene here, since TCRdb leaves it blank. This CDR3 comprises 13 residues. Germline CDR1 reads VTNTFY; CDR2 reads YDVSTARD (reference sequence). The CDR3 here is CATWDTNCYKKLF. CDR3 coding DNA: TGTGCCACCTGGGACACCAATTGTTATAAGAAACTCTTT.

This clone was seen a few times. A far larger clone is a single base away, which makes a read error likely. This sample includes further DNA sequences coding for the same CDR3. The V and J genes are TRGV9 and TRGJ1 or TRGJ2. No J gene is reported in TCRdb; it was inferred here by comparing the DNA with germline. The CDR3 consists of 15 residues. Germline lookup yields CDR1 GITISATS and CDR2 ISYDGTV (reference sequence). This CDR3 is CALWDRPQDYYKKLF. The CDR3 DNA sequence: TGTGCCCTGTGGGATAGACCGCAGGATTATTATAAGAAACTCTTT.

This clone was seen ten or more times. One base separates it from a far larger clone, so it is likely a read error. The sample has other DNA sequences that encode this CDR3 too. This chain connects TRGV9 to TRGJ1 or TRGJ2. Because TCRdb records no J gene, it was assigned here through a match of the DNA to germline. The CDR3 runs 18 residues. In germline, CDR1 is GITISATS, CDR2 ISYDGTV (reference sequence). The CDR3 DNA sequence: TGCGCCTTGTGGGAGGTGCAGTCCTACAATTCGAATTATTATAAGAAACTCTTT. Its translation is CALWEVQSYNSNYYKKLF.